This T cell receptor (beta chain) derives from a study of shared clonotypes between healthy human individuals. In the original analysis: Filtering differed, since immunoSEQ gave only junction sequences and no quality scores. Libraries were prepared by immunoSEQ multiplex PCR; TCRdb keeps only in-frame clonotypes and omits some of them. V, J and clone size are those of that table, while D and trimming were read from the DNA. Among about 600,000 clones listed, 95% to 98% were seen once. This CDR3 has 17 residues. Germline values: CDR1 SGHRS, CDR2 YFSETQ. J gave up 3 bases and V 4 bases, and 9 bases lay outside the gene matches.

The sequence derives from a woman in her twenties or thirties in good health. Sequences were obtained from naive CD4+ T cells sorted from blood. Subset in this sample: CD45RA+ positively selected. The chain uses TRBV5-1 and TRBJ1-4; 10 positions agree with TRBD1. The CDR3 nucleotides read TGCGCCAGCAGCCTACAGACAGGGGGCATGGCTAATGAAAAACTGTTTTTT. Its translation: CASSLQTGGMANEKLFF. The full variable domain, in which reference TRBV5-1 and TRBJ1-4 provide the parts outside the CDR3, is KAGVTQTPRYLIKTRGQQVTLSCSPISGHRSVSWYQQTPGQGLQFLFEYFSETQRNKGNFPGRFSGRQFSNSRSEMNVSTLELGDSALYLCASSLQTGGMANEKLFFGSGTQLSVL.